The 30 T cell receptor beta chains below were found in one sample sequenced in a study of T cell changes during pregnancy in multiple sclerosis. Clones were read by immunoSEQ multiplex PCR, and TCRdb kept only the in-frame ones, dropping some. This repertoire shows under 55,000 clones, just over 90% found once; its top ten account for around 2%. The sequencing here drew on peripheral blood, taken in the second trimester of pregnancy. Source of these receptors: a female donor with multiple sclerosis, enrolled in a pregnancy study.

CDR3 DNA: TGTGCCAGCTCACCGTCGGGGATTAGGAACAATGAGCAGTTCTTC. Its protein product is CASSPSGIRNNEQFF. The V gene is TRBV18, the J gene TRBJ2-1; tentatively, D is TRBD2 (5 bases). Trimming pared 3 bases from V and 5 bases from J, leaving 14 bases between. Germline values: CDR1 KGHSH, CDR2 LQKENI. The CDR3 has 15 residues.

V and J are TRBV5-6 and TRBJ2-3, with 7 bases that match TRBD1. This CDR3 region has 13 residues. V lost 7 bases and J lost 0; bases outside the gene matches: 2. The germline V gene has CDR1 SGHDT and CDR2 YYEEEE. CDR3 nucleotides: TGTGCCAGCGGGACAGCCAGCACAGATACGCAGTATTTT. It encodes CASGTASTDTQYF.

V is TRBV4-3 and J is TRBJ2-7; 12 bases are a match to TRBD2. J lost 3 bases, V lost 4 bases, and 7 bases had no gene match. CDR3 length: 16 residues. Germline V lookup: CDR1 LGHNA, CDR2 YSLEER. The CDR3 loop reads CASSRRLAGENYEQYF. Here the CDR3 DNA reads TGCGCCAGCAGCCGAAGACTAGCGGGAGAGAACTACGAGCAGTACTTC.

The rearrangement uses TRBV25-1 and TRBJ2-4; the D gene is possibly TRBD1 (7 bases). The V end lost 3 bases, the J end lost 4 bases, and 10 bases lay between the germline ends. CDR3 size: 14 residues. The germline gives CDR1 MGHDK, CDR2 SYGVNS. The CDR3 region has the DNA TGTGCCAGCAGTGATTCAGGGGGGAAAAACATTCAGTACTTC. It yields the protein CASSDSGGKNIQYF.

The chain joins TRBV4-3 to TRBJ2-1; no clear D gene. This CDR3 has 15 amino acids. Deletions cut 0 bases from V and 4 bases from J, with 10 bases between. The germline V gene encodes CDR1 LGHNA and CDR2 YSLEER. The CDR3 region is CASSQDIQVYNEQFF. In DNA form, the CDR3 reads TGCGCCAGCAGCCAAGATATCCAGGTTTACAATGAGCAGTTCTTC.

This chain links TRBV9 with TRBJ2-2; TRBD2 aligns across 11 bases. Looked up from germline, CDR1 is SGDLS and CDR2 is YYNGEE. V lost 4 bases and J lost 5; bases outside the gene matches: 4. The length of the CDR3 is 15 residues. CDR3 sequence: CASSTRTSGTGELFF. The CDR3 DNA follows: TGTGCCAGCAGCACCCGGACTAGCGGGACCGGGGAGCTGTTTTTT.

V is TRBV10-3 and J is TRBJ2-2; 11 nucleotides align to TRBD1. The V segment lost 4 bases and the J segment 0 bases; nucleotides outside the gene matches: 10. Germline CDR1 ENHRY, CDR2 SYGVKD. This CDR3 comprises 19 residues. The CDR3 reads CAISGPRTGGSPNTGELFF. CDR3 DNA sequence: TGTGCCATCAGTGGACCGAGGACAGGGGGCTCCCCGAACACCGGGGAGCTGTTTTTT.

As to this clone: At one end, the junction sequence differs from germline, possibly due to a read error. This chain joins TRBV6-5 and TRBJ2-1; no firm D call. This CDR3 is built from 12 residues. CDR1 is MNHEY and CDR2 is SVGAGI in the germline V gene. The CDR3 is CASSNSPGLQFF. CDR3 coding DNA: TGTGCCAGCAGTAACTCACCGGGTCTTCAGTTCTTC.

The rearrangement joins TRBV19 to TRBJ2-1; 12 positions match TRBD2. Losses at the gene ends were 8 bases for V and 8 bases for J; bases not matched to a gene: 13. The CDR3 has 16 residues. Germline values: CDR1 LNHDA, CDR2 SQIVND (reference sequence). The CDR3 nucleotides are TGTGCCAGTGGGGGCATGGCTAGCGGGAGGGCCGATGAGCAGTTCTTC. Translating it yields CASGGMASGRADEQFF.

This chain connects TRBV7-9 to TRBJ2-7, with a possible D match to TRBD1 (6 bases). V was clipped by 3 bases and J by 5 bases, with 14 bases between them. The CDR3 has 14 amino acids. Per germline, CDR1 SEHNR and CDR2 FQNEAQ (reference sequence). CDR3 region: CASSFSGQKNEQYF. As DNA, the CDR3 is TGTGCCAGCAGCTTCTCCGGACAGAAAAACGAGCAGTACTTC.

This rearrangement joins TRBV6-6 to TRBJ2-2; D possibly corresponds to TRBD2 (6 bases). Germline CDR1 MNHNY, CDR2 SVGAGI (reference sequence). V lost 7 bases to trimming and J lost 3 bases, with 15 bases between them. This CDR3 is built from 15 residues. The CDR3 is CASMLAIGDTGELFF. As DNA, the CDR3 is TGTGCCAGCATGCTAGCGATTGGGGACACCGGGGAGCTGTTTTTT.

The CDR3 DNA follows: TGTGCCAGCAGCCGGGACAGGGGACGAGAGACCCAGTACTTC. Protein: CASSRDRGRETQYF. The chain links TRBV7-9 to TRBJ2-5; TRBD1 agrees at 10 bases. The V segment lost 5 bases and the J segment 4 bases; nucleotides outside the gene matches: 4. The CDR3 is 14 amino acids. CDR1 SEHNR and CDR2 FQNEAQ come from the germline V gene (reference sequence).

The V call is TRBV9, the J call TRBJ1-1, with 9 bases identical to TRBD1. The CDR3 is 15 residues long. With V trimmed by 0 bases and J by 4 bases, 4 bases remained unmatched. Germline V CDR1 and CDR2: SGDLS, YYNGEE. Here the CDR3 reads CASSVEGQGATEAFF. The CDR3 nucleotides are TGTGCCAGCAGCGTAGAGGGACAGGGTGCCACTGAAGCTTTCTTT.

The chain carries TRBV5-1 and TRBJ2-3, with 13 bases aligning to TRBD2. V trimming: 4 bases; J trimming: 5 bases; junction bases outside the gene matches: 7. Germline loops: CDR1 SGHRS, CDR2 YFSETQ. CDR3 size: 16 residues. The CDR3 region is CASSPHWTSGRDTQYF. In DNA, the CDR3 is TGCGCCAGCAGCCCCCATTGGACTAGCGGGAGAGATACGCAGTATTTT.

The rearrangement links TRBV27 to TRBJ2-3; 9 nucleotides align to TRBD1. The CDR3 contains 16 residues. Per germline, CDR1 MNHEY and CDR2 SMNVEV (reference sequence). With V trimmed by 5 bases and J by 3 bases, 9 bases remained unmatched. The CDR3 nucleotides are TGTGCCAGCAGTCCCGACAGGGGGGTTGGTACAGATACGCAGTATTTT. It yields the protein CASSPDRGVGTDTQYF.

The chain is built from TRBV7-2 and TRBJ1-3; D is unclear. CDR1 and CDR2 from the germline V gene are SGHTA and FQGNSA. The CDR3 length is 15 residues. Trimming pared 2 bases from V and 4 bases from J, leaving 12 bases between. The CDR3 loop is CASSLTRRGGNTIYF. In nucleotides, the CDR3 is TGTGCCAGCAGCTTAACCCGGCGGGGAGGAAACACCATATATTTT.

The chain couples TRBV27 to TRBJ2-1; possibly TRBD2 for D (5 bases). The CDR3 loop spans 13 amino acids. Germline CDR1 MNHEY, CDR2 SMNVEV (reference sequence). V was trimmed by 4 bases and J by 7 bases, leaving 11 bases between them. The CDR3: CASSWTFGNEQFF. The CDR3 nucleotides are TGTGCCAGCAGTTGGACTTTTGGAAATGAGCAGTTCTTC.

The rearrangement links TRBV29-1 to TRBJ2-5, with 9 nucleotides matching TRBD1. CDR1 is SQVTM and CDR2 is ANQGSEA in the germline V gene. J lost 4 bases, V lost 1 base, and 1 base had no gene match. This CDR3 is built from 13 residues. The CDR3 nucleotides read TGCAGCGTTGAAGTACAGGGGGCAGAGACCCAGTACTTC. Protein sequence: CSVEVQGAETQYF.

The chain links TRBV7-3 to TRBJ2-2, with TRBD2 matching over 11 bases. CDR1 and CDR2 from the germline V gene are SGHTA and FQGTGA. V was pared by 5 bases and J by 7 bases, with 6 bases of the junction left unmatched. This CDR3 is built from 15 residues. CDR3 region: CASSVAGGPIGELFF. In DNA form, the CDR3 reads TGTGCCAGCAGCGTAGCGGGAGGGCCCATCGGGGAGCTGTTTTTT.

In DNA, the CDR3 is TGTGCCAGCAGCTCCCCGGCTAGCGGGAGGGCCCACGAGCAGTACTTC. It encodes CASSSPASGRAHEQYF. The V and J genes are TRBV7-2 and TRBJ2-7; 12 bases are shared with TRBD2. V trimming: 4 bases; J trimming: 5 bases; junction bases outside the gene matches: 9. The CDR3 covers 16 residues. The germline V gene has CDR1 SGHTA and CDR2 FQGNSA.

The chain recombines TRBV5-4 with TRBJ2-1; 9 nucleotides agree with TRBD1. The J segment lost 8 bases and the V segment lost 2 bases, leaving 8 bases of the junction unmatched. Germline CDR1 SGHNT, CDR2 YYREEE (reference sequence). The CDR3 has 15 amino acids. As DNA, the CDR3 is TGTGCCAGCAGCTTCTCATCACAGGGGGCCCATGAGCAGTTCTTC. Encoded protein: CASSFSSQGAHEQFF.

This chain connects TRBV11-1 to TRBJ2-6; tentative D call: TRBD2 (6 bases). Looked up from germline, CDR1 is SGHAT and CDR2 is FQDESV (reference sequence). The CDR3 is made up of 12 amino acids. Deletions cut 1 base from V and 13 bases from J, with 8 bases between. CDR3 in DNA: TGTGCCAGCAGCTTAGGCGGGAAAGTCCTGACTTTC. It translates to CASSLGGKVLTF.

The chain joins TRBV19 to TRBJ1-3; 8 nucleotides agree with TRBD1. CDR3 length equals 15 residues. V shed 8 bases, J shed 0 bases, and the junction held 6 bases outside the gene matches. Germline loops: CDR1 LNHDA, CDR2 SQIVND (reference sequence). CDR3 nucleotide sequence: TGTGCCAGTTCGACAGGGGCCAGCTCTGGAAACACCATATATTTT. It yields the protein CASSTGASSGNTIYF. Using reference TRBV19 and TRBJ1-3 for the parts outside the CDR3, the full variable domain is DGGITQSPKYLFRKEGQNVTLSCEQNLNHDAMYWYRQDPGQGLRLIYYSQIVNDFQKGDIAEGYSVSREKKESFPLTVTSAQKNPTAFYLCASSTGASSGNTIYFGEGSWLTVV.

The rearrangement links TRBV7-3 to TRBJ2-6; 9 bases align to TRBD1. V lost 4 bases, J lost 0 bases, and 10 bases stayed unmatched. Per the germline V gene, CDR1 is SGHTA and CDR2 is FQGTGA. The CDR3 length is 19 residues. CDR3 DNA: TGTGCCAGCAGCTCCCACAGGGGGCAACCTTTCTCTGGGGCCAACGTCCTGACTTTC. Protein product: CASSSHRGQPFSGANVLTF. Using reference TRBV7-3 and TRBJ2-6 for the parts outside the CDR3, the full variable domain is GAGVSQTPSNKVTEKGKYVELRCDPISGHTALYWYRQSLGQGPEFLIYFQGTGAADDSGLPNDRFFAVRPEGSVSTLKIQRTERGDSAVYLCASSSHRGQPFSGANVLTFGAGSRLTVL.

This clone was recorded only once. The chain has TRBV7-9 and TRBJ1-2, with 11 positions matching TRBD1. The germline V gene has CDR1 SEHNR and CDR2 FQNEAQ (reference sequence). The CDR3 has 15 amino acids. V lost 2 bases, J lost 5 bases, and 4 bases stayed unmatched. CDR3 residues: CASSLPDRGLYGYTF. CDR3 nucleotides: TGTGCCAGCAGCTTACCGGACAGGGGGCTGTATGGCTACACCTTC.

The J gene is TRBJ1-1, the V gene TRBV14; D is unclear. V lost 4 bases to trimming and J lost 7 bases, with 16 bases between them. Germline lookup yields CDR1 SGHDN and CDR2 FVKESK. The CDR3 contains 14 residues. In nucleotides, the CDR3 is TGTGCCAGCAGCCCAAGCGTCTCACCTTTTGAAGCTTTCTTT. Encoded protein: CASSPSVSPFEAFF.

The chain combines TRBV27 with TRBJ2-7, with TRBD1 matching 10 bases. Germline assignment: CDR1 MNHEY and CDR2 SMNVEV (reference sequence). J was trimmed by 2 bases and V by 5 bases; bases with no gene match: 6. This CDR3 is 15 amino acids long. The CDR3, as DNA: TGTGCCAGCAGTCCCCTAGGGACAGGGGCCTACGAGCAGTACTTC. Its protein is CASSPLGTGAYEQYF.

The count of this clone is one. The chain combines TRBV19 with TRBJ1-5, with TRBD1 matching 9 bases. Germline lookup yields CDR1 LNHDA and CDR2 SQIVND (reference sequence). J gave up 4 bases and V 3 bases, and 13 bases lay outside the gene matches. There are 18 residues in the CDR3. The CDR3 bases are TGTGCCAGTAGTATTTACGGGACAGGGCTTCCCGGGAATCAGCCCCAGCATTTT. Residues: CASSIYGTGLPGNQPQHF. Filled out from reference TRBV19 and TRBJ1-5, the complete variable domain reads DGGITQSPKYLFRKEGQNVTLSCEQNLNHDAMYWYRQDPGQGLRLIYYSQIVNDFQKGDIAEGYSVSREKKESFPLTVTSAQKNPTAFYLCASSIYGTGLPGNQPQHFGDGTRLSIL.

This rearrangement joins TRBV27 to TRBJ2-5, with TRBD1 matching 9 bases. The trim removed 6 bases at V and 5 bases at J, leaving 10 bases unmatched. The CDR3 has 15 residues. CDR1 is MNHEY, CDR2 SMNVEV, per germline (reference sequence). CDR3 DNA: TGTGCCAGCAGCTCCGAGGACAGGGGTACGGAGACCCAGTACTTC. The encoded protein is CASSSEDRGTETQYF.

V and J are TRBV6-5 and TRBJ1-6; 7 nucleotides align to TRBD1. Trimming took 5 bases from V and 4 from J; bases not matched to a gene: 5. The CDR3 totals 15 residues. Germline V gene data show CDR1 as MNHEY and CDR2 as SVGAGI. CDR3: CASSLRDRYNSPLHF. CDR3 bases: TGTGCCAGCAGTCTCAGGGACAGATATAATTCACCCCTCCACTTT.